The clone carrying this T cell receptor (beta chain) was seen only a few times. Its antigen is unidentified. V gave up 2 bases and J gave up 2 bases, with 16 bases separating them. In germline, CDR1 is MDHEN, CDR2 SYDVKM. This CDR3 has 16 residues. This record belongs to a study of immune evolution from preneoplasia to lung adenocarcinoma. Findings of the study overall: Later-stage lesions appeared to have more T cells, more diversity, less clonality. Normal lung had the highest top T cell clone frequencies.

Between the mid-2010s and the late 2010s, patients underwent resection in Japan or China. Two lung cancer pathologists independently confirmed each histologic diagnosis. Generated by immunoSEQ multiplex PCR, the TCRdb table keeps only in-frame clones and is missing some. This table has some 6,000 clones, 60% to 80% appearing once. The TCR was taken from an older person with lung adenocarcinoma. The chain links TRBV28 to TRBJ2-7, with D possibly being TRBD1 or TRBD2 (5 bases each). Sequencing was done on a sample of FFPE adjacent normal lung tissue. The CDR3 sequence is CASSLTVGTNPYEQYF. The CDR3 region has the DNA TGTGCCAGCAGTTTAACAGTGGGGACCAACCCCTACGAGCAGTACTTC.